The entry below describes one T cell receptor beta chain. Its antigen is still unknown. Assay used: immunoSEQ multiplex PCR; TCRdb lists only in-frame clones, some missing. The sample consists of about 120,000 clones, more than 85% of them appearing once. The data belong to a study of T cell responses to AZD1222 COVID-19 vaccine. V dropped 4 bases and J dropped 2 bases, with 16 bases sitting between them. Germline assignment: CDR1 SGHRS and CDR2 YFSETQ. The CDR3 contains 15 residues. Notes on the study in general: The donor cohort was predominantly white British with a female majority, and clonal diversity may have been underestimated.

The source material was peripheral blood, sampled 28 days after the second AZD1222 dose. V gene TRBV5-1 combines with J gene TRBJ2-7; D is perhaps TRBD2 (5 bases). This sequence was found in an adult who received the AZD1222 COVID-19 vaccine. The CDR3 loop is CASSLREGPAYEQYF. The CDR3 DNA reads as TGCGCCAGCAGCCTCCGGGAAGGACCGGCCTACGAGCAGTACTTC.